The following is a T cell receptor (beta chain) sequence with its context. The sample belongs to a study of T cell changes during pregnancy in multiple sclerosis. Sequencing was performed with immunoSEQ multiplex PCR; in TCRdb, only in-frame clones are kept and a portion is missing. The sample carries roughly 40,000 clones, 80% to 95% recorded once. CDR3 length: 15 amino acids. V dropped 0 bases and J dropped 7 bases, with 13 bases sitting between them. Germline V gene data show CDR1 as GTSNPN and CDR2 as SVGIG (reference sequence). The sample here was CD4+ T cells from peripheral blood mononuclear cells, taken after pregnancy. The chain employs TRBV30 and TRBJ1-6, with a tentative D call TRBD1 (5 bases). The clonotype originates from a female donor in good health, enrolled as a control in a pregnancy study. CDR3 DNA: TGTGCCTGGAGTGTACGAAGGGGCAGGAATTCACCCCTCCACTTT. Its protein is CAWSVRRGRNSPLHF. Full variable domain (missing parts from reference TRBV30 and TRBJ1-6): SQTIHQWPATLVQPVGSPLSLECTVEGTSNPNLYWYRQAAGRGLQLLFYSVGIGQISSEVPQNLSASRPQDRQFILSSKKLLLSDSGFYLCAWSVRRGRNSPLHFGNGTRLTVT.